This is a list of T cell receptor beta chains from one sample in a study of shared clonotypes between healthy human individuals. Profiling relied on immunoSEQ multiplex PCR, and the TCRdb table lists in-frame clones only, not all of them. The sample has about 2.1 million clones, around 93% seen once. Sequencing was performed on naive CD8+ T cells from PBMCs. All receptors derive from a man younger than 35 in good health. Some clones in this sample may be carry-over from other donors' samples. Each CDR3 is given with its conserved first and last residue. Each record gives: V gene, clone size, D gene, J gene, CDR3 DNA, CDR3 protein. A D gene is named only where the DNA matches it firmly. Not every row has a clone size; where given, it reads once, few, many or a size class.

v_call: TRBV7-9
clone_size: NA
d_call: TRBD2
j_call: TRBJ2-1
cdr3_nt: TGTGCCAGCAGCCCTGAGGGAGGGGATATCGATGAGCAGTTCTTC
cdr3_aa: CASSPEGGDIDEQFF

v_call: TRBV6-1
clone_size: NA
d_call: NA
j_call: TRBJ1-4
cdr3_nt: TGTGCCAGCAGTACCCAGGGTTATGAAAAACTGTTTTTT
cdr3_aa: CASSTQGYEKLFF

v_call: TRBV9
clone_size: NA
d_call: NA
j_call: TRBJ1-1
cdr3_nt: TGTGCCAGCAGCGAGGAGCAGAAGACTGAAGCTTTCTTT
cdr3_aa: CASSEEQKTEAFF

v_call: TRBV21-1
clone_size: NA
d_call: NA
j_call: TRBJ2-7
cdr3_nt: TGTGCCAGCAGCAATGAACGAGGGGGCGGACTTAAAGGACTTTGGTGCTCCTACGAGCAGTACTTC
cdr3_aa: CASSNERGGGLKGLWCSYEQYF

v_call: TRBV4-1
clone_size: NA
d_call: NA
j_call: TRBJ2-1
cdr3_nt: TGCGCCAGCAGCCAAGTAGGAACCGGGACTGGCTACAATGAGCAGTTCTTC
cdr3_aa: CASSQVGTGTGYNEQFF

v_call: TRBV7-6
clone_size: NA
d_call: NA
j_call: TRBJ2-2
cdr3_nt: TGTGCCAGCAGCTTGCAGGGGTCCGGGGAGCTGTTTTTT
cdr3_aa: CASSLQGSGELFF

v_call: TRBV11-2
clone_size: once
d_call: NA
j_call: TRBJ1-5
cdr3_nt: TGTGCCAGCAGCTTAGACCCACAACGGCCCCAGCATTTT
cdr3_aa: CASSLDPQRPQHF

v_call: TRBV27
clone_size: NA
d_call: NA
j_call: TRBJ1-4
cdr3_nt: TGTGCCAGCAGTTTAGCCAGGGCCACTAATGAAAAACTGTTTTTT
cdr3_aa: CASSLARATNEKLFF

v_call: TRBV14
clone_size: NA
d_call: NA
j_call: TRBJ2-3
cdr3_nt: TGTGCCAGCAGCCAGGCTTTTGCAGATACGCAGTATTTT
cdr3_aa: CASSQAFADTQYF

v_call: TRBV25-1
clone_size: NA
d_call: TRBD2
j_call: TRBJ2-3
cdr3_nt: TGTGCCAGCAGTCCGCCGGGACTAGCACCAGATACGCAGTATTTT
cdr3_aa: CASSPPGLAPDTQYF

v_call: TRBV7-9
clone_size: NA
d_call: NA
j_call: TRBJ2-7
cdr3_nt: TGTGCCAGCAGCTTAGGCCGGCCGGGCGAGCAGTACTTC
cdr3_aa: CASSLGRPGEQYF

v_call: TRBV29-1
clone_size: NA
d_call: TRBD2
j_call: TRBJ2-7
cdr3_nt: TGCAGCGTTGCAGGGACTAGCGGGAGCTCATCCTACGAGCAGTACTTC
cdr3_aa: CSVAGTSGSSSYEQYF

v_call: TRBV7-2
clone_size: NA
d_call: NA
j_call: TRBJ2-3
cdr3_nt: TGTGCCAGCAGCCCTCGGACCGACAGTGATACGCAGTATTTT
cdr3_aa: CASSPRTDSDTQYF

v_call: TRBV9
clone_size: NA
d_call: NA
j_call: TRBJ1-4
cdr3_nt: TGTGCCAGCAGCGTAGACCCGGGGACTAATGAAAAACTGTTTTTT
cdr3_aa: CASSVDPGTNEKLFF

v_call: TRBV28
clone_size: NA
d_call: TRBD1
j_call: TRBJ2-7
cdr3_nt: TGTGCCAGCAGACCTTGGACAGGGGGCTACGAGCAGTACTTC
cdr3_aa: CASRPWTGGYEQYF